In this sample, the clone carrying this T cell receptor beta chain turned up once. This record belongs to a study of blood T cell repertoires in COVID-19. Study background: Samples of COVID-19 (acute and convalescent) were obtained from the United States, Italy and Spain. The cDNA or gDNA used as material had been derived from T cells, B-cell-depleted T cells, or PBMCs.

The CDR3 sequence is 12 residues long. Germline values: CDR1 MDHEN, CDR2 SYDVKM. V was trimmed by 6 bases and J by 4 bases, leaving 7 bases between them. In the original processing: Reference gene primer amplification gave nucleated cell count estimates. Assay: immunoSEQ multiplex PCR; the TCRdb copy retains only in-frame clones and omits some. V and J calls and clone size come straight from that table; D and trimming were deduced from the DNA. The profile shows under 80,000 clones, roughly 80% of them singletons. The sample was peripheral blood. This TCR came from a woman aged 80 or older with active or convalescent COVID-19. This chain links TRBV28 with TRBJ1-5, with D uncertain. CDR3 loop: CASSQLNQPQHF. The CDR3 DNA reads TGTGCCAGCAGCCAGTTGAATCAGCCCCAGCATTTT.